This TCR beta chain was captured by sequencing in a study of cytomegalovirus exposure and HLA in healthy donors. Researchers ran the PCR with 60 Vbeta and 13 Jbeta primers. Profiling relied on immunoSEQ multiplex PCR, and the TCRdb table lists in-frame clones only, not all of them. The sample contains roughly 100,000 clones, roughly 70% of which appear only once. This CDR3 has 15 amino acids. Germline CDR1 is SQVTM and CDR2 is ANQGSEA. The ends lost 1 base at V and 4 bases at J; junction bases unmatched: 4. This TCR was recovered from a woman in her fifties or sixties in good health and CMV-seronegative. This chain uses TRBV29-1 with TRBJ2-2, with 9 bases matching TRBD1. Source material: PBMCs. CDR3 DNA: TGCAGCGTTGAAGGGGACAGGGCCAGCACCGGGGAGCTGTTTTTT. Protein: CSVEGDRASTGELFF.